A single sample gave rise to the 16 T cell receptor beta chains below, sequenced in a study of PD-L1 blockade in urothelial cancer. Profiling relied on immunoSEQ multiplex PCR, and the TCRdb table lists in-frame clones only, not all of them. This sample has 130,000 or so clones; 70% to 85% occur once, and the top ten carry around 3.2%. As to time point: pretreatment peripheral blood. The sample in question was PBMCs, obtained around atezolizumab (anti-PD-L1) treatment. Receptor source: a man aged 50 to 59 with urothelial cancer.

J is TRBJ2-2 and V is TRBV18; 9 nucleotides match TRBD2. This CDR3 comprises 15 residues. V gave up 3 bases and J gave up 6 bases; unmatched junction bases: 5. Germline V gene lookup returns CDR1 KGHSH and CDR2 LQKENI. CDR3 DNA: TGTGCCAGCTCACCGGGACTAGCTCGCTCCGGGGAGCTGTTTTTT. Translation gives CASSPGLARSGELFF.

This chain joins TRBV13 and TRBJ1-1, with D hard to call. The CDR3 is made up of 16 amino acids. CDR1 PRHDT and CDR2 FYEKMQ come from the germline V gene (reference sequence). Trimming stripped 4 bases from V and 5 bases from J, with 20 bases between. The CDR3 bases are TGTGCCAGCAGCTCGTCCGGGTCCTGGAGGAAGACTGAAGCTTTCTTT. This encodes CASSSSGSWRKTEAFF.

The chain recombines TRBV30 with TRBJ2-1, with TRBD2 matching 8 bases. Germline V gene data show CDR1 as GTSNPN and CDR2 as SVGIG (reference sequence). This CDR3 comprises 12 residues. J gave up 13 bases and V 2 bases, and 7 bases lay outside the gene matches. CDR3 residues: CAWSLGTRDQFF. DNA for the CDR3: TGTGCCTGGAGTCTAGGGACTAGGGATCAGTTCTTC.

The gene calls are TRBV5-1 and TRBJ1-1; the match to TRBD1 covers 10 bases. V lost 4 bases and J lost 8; bases outside the gene matches: 14. CDR3 size: 16 residues. The germline V gene has CDR1 SGHRS and CDR2 YFSETQ. In DNA form, the CDR3 reads TGCGCCAGCAGCCCGATTGGACAGGGGGGCCTTTCGGAAGCTTTCTTT. Amino acid sequence: CASSPIGQGGLSEAFF.

The chain carries TRBV6-5 and TRBJ2-1; a weak D match, TRBD1 (6 bases). V lost 6 bases and J 8 bases, leaving 14 bases between the germline ends. This CDR3 comprises 13 residues. CDR1 MNHEY and CDR2 SVGAGI come from the germline V gene. DNA of the CDR3: TGTGCCAGCAGACAGGGTACTATCGATGAGCAGTTCTTC. This gives the protein CASRQGTIDEQFF.

The chain joins TRBV28 to TRBJ1-2; 7 bases are a match to TRBD1. Unmatched junction bases numbered 6, after V lost 6 bases and J lost 5 bases. Germline V lookup: CDR1 MDHEN, CDR2 SYDVKM. The CDR3 is 13 amino acids. CDR3 amino acids: CASRRTGAYGYTF. CDR3 nucleotides: TGTGCCAGCAGGAGGACAGGCGCTTATGGCTACACCTTC.

The rearrangement uses TRBV19 and TRBJ2-3; 12 nucleotides agree with TRBD2. CDR3 length: 18 residues. CDR1 is LNHDA, CDR2 SQIVND, per germline (reference sequence). The CDR3: CAYPGQGTSGRISDTQYF. DNA for the CDR3: TGTGCTTATCCGGGACAGGGAACTAGCGGGAGGATCTCAGATACGCAGTATTTT. The full variable domain, rest sourced from reference TRBV19 and TRBJ2-3, is DGGITQSPKYLFRKEGQNVTLSCEQNLNHDAMYWYRQDPGQGLRLIYYSQIVNDFQKGDIAEGYSVSREKKESFPLTVTSAQKNPTAFYLCAYPGQGTSGRISDTQYFGPGTRLTVL.

This chain joins TRBV7-9 and TRBJ2-1; 7 bases match TRBD2. Losses at the gene ends were 11 bases for V and 9 bases for J; bases not matched to a gene: 13. Looked up from germline, CDR1 is SEHNR and CDR2 is FQNEAQ (reference sequence). The CDR3 is 13 amino acids. For the CDR3, the DNA is TGTGCCGGATCACGGGCGGGAGTCGTTGAGCAGTTCTTC. Translation: CAGSRAGVVEQFF.

J is TRBJ1-6 and V is TRBV9; TRBD1 matches 7 bases. The trim removed 4 bases at V and 9 bases at J, leaving 7 bases unmatched. Germline V lookup: CDR1 SGDLS, CDR2 YYNGEE. The CDR3 covers 14 residues. CDR3 nucleotide sequence: TGTGCCAGCAGCCAGGGGACAGTCGGTTCACCCCTCCACTTT. Translating it yields CASSQGTVGSPLHF.

The CDR3 loop reads CSVEGGNTEAFF. Here the CDR3 DNA reads TGCAGCGTTGAGGGGGGGAACACTGAAGCTTTCTTT. V is TRBV29-1 and J is TRBJ1-1; D may be TRBD1 (5 bases). There are 12 residues in the CDR3. The germline CDR1 and CDR2 sequences are SQVTM and ANQGSEA. V shed 3 bases and J shed 1 base, with 6 bases lying between them.

The chain joins TRBV27 to TRBJ1-1, with unresolved D. This CDR3 has 15 residues. CDR1 MNHEY and CDR2 SMNVEV come from the germline V gene (reference sequence). Trimming removed 3 bases from V and 6 bases from J, with 17 bases in between. The CDR3 coding sequence is TGTGCCAGCAGTTTCACCCCAACCGGGAGAGCTGAAGCTTTCTTT. It specifies CASSFTPTGRAEAFF.

The sample holds a few counts of this clone. The gene calls are TRBV7-8 and TRBJ1-1; D is perhaps TRBD1 (5 bases). The ends were cut back, 1 base at V and 8 bases at J, with 11 bases in the middle. This CDR3 region has 13 residues. Germline-derived CDR1 and CDR2 are SGHVS and FQNEAQ. Here the CDR3 DNA reads TGTGCCAGCAGCTTAGGCAGGGCTCCGGAAGCTTTCTTT. This sequence encodes CASSLGRAPEAFF.

This chain uses TRBV4-2 with TRBJ2-1; TRBD2 matches at 7 bases. Germline loops: CDR1 LGHNA, CDR2 YNFKEQ. V was pared by 0 bases and J by 7 bases, with 6 bases of the junction left unmatched. The CDR3 consists of 15 residues. The CDR3 bases are TGTGCCAGCAGCCAAGAGCGGGCCGGGGGGAATGAGCAGTTCTTC. This translates into CASSQERAGGNEQFF.

This clone was recorded once. V is TRBV5-4 and J is TRBJ2-3; a weak D match, TRBD2 (5 bases). CDR1 and CDR2 (germline): SGHNT, YYREEE (reference sequence). Trimming took 4 bases from V and 3 from J, leaving 18 bases between them. The CDR3 sequence is 16 residues long. CDR3 DNA: TGTGCCAGCAGCCCGGGAAATATTCTACAGACAGATACGCAGTATTTT. It translates to CASSPGNILQTDTQYF.

V gene TRBV2 combines with J gene TRBJ1-1, with D possibly TRBD1 on 6 matching bases. Trimming took 3 bases from V and 8 from J, leaving 10 bases between them. The CDR3 contains 12 residues. The germline CDR1 and CDR2 sequences are SNHLY and FYNNEI. The CDR3 sequence: CASSDKGVEAFF. The CDR3 DNA reads as TGTGCCAGCAGTGACAAGGGGGTCGAAGCTTTCTTT.

This chain joins TRBV5-6 and TRBJ2-1; TRBD1 is a possible D gene (6 bases). From germline, CDR1 is SGHDT and CDR2 YYEEEE. CDR3 size: 15 residues. With 2 bases removed from V and 7 bases from J, the gap between germline ends came to 16 bases. The CDR3 DNA follows: TGTGCCAGCAGCTTAAACAGGGCCCCCGGAAATGAGCAGTTCTTC. Its protein product is CASSLNRAPGNEQFF.